The clone carrying this T cell receptor beta chain occurred a few times. Its antigen is still unknown. TCRdb called the 5' RACE reads again in MiXCR, with one record for every CDR3 protein. The repertoire holds about 170,000 distinct CDR3 sequences, with over 10% as singletons. This entry comes from a study of T-cell memory formation after mild COVID-19. Looking at the study overall: TCR clusters largely stayed donor specific. General study findings and limits: Clones contracting over day 15 to 85 were CD4/CD8 balanced, with later expanders leaning CD4+. CM and EM subsets held most contracting CD4+ clones; EMRA held CD8+ ones. Some clones that responded turned up in pre-infection memory, which suggests that cross-reactive memory joined in.

The CDR3 has 16 residues. Germline V CDR1 and CDR2: SGHKS, YYEKEE (reference sequence). Trimming removed 3 bases from V and 2 bases from J; junction bases left unmatched: 8. Sequenced material: PBMCs or a T cell subset sorted from them (not recorded which). This TCR was recovered from a young man who had mild COVID-19 (a few samples of this study predate the infection). Cell type and time point are not known. This chain joins TRBV5-5 and TRBJ2-5; TRBD2 matches at 9 bases. The CDR3 DNA reads as TGTGCCAGCAGCTATAACGTCCTAGCGGGGCAAGAGACCCAGTACTTC. This codes for CASSYNVLAGQETQYF. The whole variable domain, filled in from reference TRBV5-5 and TRBJ2-5, reads DAGVTQSPTHLIKTRGQQVTLRCSPISGHKSVSWYQQVLGQGPQFIFQYYEKEERGRGNFPDRFSARQFPNYSSELNVNALLLGDSALYLCASSYNVLAGQETQYFGPGTRLLVL.